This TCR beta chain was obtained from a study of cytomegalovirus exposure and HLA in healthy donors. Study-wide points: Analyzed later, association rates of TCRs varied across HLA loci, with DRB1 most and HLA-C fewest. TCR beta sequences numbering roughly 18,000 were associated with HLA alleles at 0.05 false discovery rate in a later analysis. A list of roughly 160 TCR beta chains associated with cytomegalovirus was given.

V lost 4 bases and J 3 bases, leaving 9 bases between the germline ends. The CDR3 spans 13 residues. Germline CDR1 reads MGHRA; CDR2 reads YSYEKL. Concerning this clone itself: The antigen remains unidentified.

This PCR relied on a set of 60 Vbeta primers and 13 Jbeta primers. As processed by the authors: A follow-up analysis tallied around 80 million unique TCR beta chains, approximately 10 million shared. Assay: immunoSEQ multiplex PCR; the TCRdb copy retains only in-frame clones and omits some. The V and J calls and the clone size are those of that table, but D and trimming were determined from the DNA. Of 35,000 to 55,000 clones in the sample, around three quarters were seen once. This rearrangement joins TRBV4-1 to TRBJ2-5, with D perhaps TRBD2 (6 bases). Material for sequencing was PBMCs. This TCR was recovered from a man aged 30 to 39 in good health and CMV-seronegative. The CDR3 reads CASSRPGEETQYF. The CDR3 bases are TGCGCCAGCAGCCGACCGGGGGAAGAGACCCAGTACTTC.